The rows below give T cell receptor beta chains drawn from one sample of a study of cytomegalovirus exposure and HLA in healthy donors. The method was immunoSEQ multiplex PCR; TCRdb's version includes in-frame clones alone and lacks a portion of them. This table has around 130,000 clones, 75% to 85% appearing once. The sample consisted of PBMCs. The receptors derive from a girl aged 2 to 9 in good health and CMV-seronegative. Both conserved end residues are part of each CDR3. Fields, in order: J gene, V gene, clone size, D gene, CDR3 DNA, CDR3 protein. A D gene is named only where the DNA matches it firmly. Expanded clones are given a class, and other clones once, few, many or no size at all.

>TRBJ2-1|TRBV19|few|TRBD1
TGTGCCAGTAGTACCGGGACAGGGGAGGCGAATGAGCAGTTCTTC
CASSTGTGEANEQFF
>TRBJ1-3|TRBV7-3|-|-
TGTGCCAGCAGCTTAACGGGGGGGAGTGGAAACACCATATATTTT
CASSLTGGSGNTIYF
>TRBJ1-1|TRBV7-3|-|-
TGTGCCAGCGCCCCAGACAGGAACACTGAAGCTTTCTTT
CASAPDRNTEAFF
>TRBJ2-1|TRBV10-1|few|-
TGCGCCAGCAGGGTTACTAGCCCGCTGGAGGTGAATGAGCAGTTCTTC
CASRVTSPLEVNEQFF
>TRBJ1-5|TRBV28|-|-
TGTGCCAGCAGCGAAAACAGGGGCAATCAGCCCCAGCATTTT
CASSENRGNQPQHF
>TRBJ2-1|TRBV5-6|few|-
TGTGCCAGCAGCTCTAGTCGAGGAAATGAGCAGTTCTTC
CASSSSRGNEQFF
>TRBJ2-7|TRBV27|-|-
TGTGCCAGCAGTTTATCGAGGCCTACGAGCTCCTACGAGCAGTACTTC
CASSLSRPTSSYEQYF
>TRBJ2-1|TRBV19|-|TRBD2
TGTGCCAGTAGTCTTATAGCGGGCTTCTCCTACAATGAGCAGTTCTTC
CASSLIAGFSYNEQFF
>TRBJ2-3|TRBV7-9|-|-
TGTGCCAGCAGCTTACGTGGGAGTGGGACAGATACGCAGTATTTT
CASSLRGSGTDTQYF
>TRBJ2-3|TRBV5-8|-|-
TGTGCCAGCAGCTTCCGGTTCTCCGACACAGATACGCAGTATTTT
CASSFRFSDTDTQYF
>TRBJ1-2|TRBV19|-|-
TGTGCCAGTAGTAGATCTGAGACTAACTATGGCTACACCTTC
CASSRSETNYGYTF
>TRBJ2-2|TRBV4-2|-|TRBD2
TGTGCCAGCAGCCTACTTGGGAGGGGAGCACCGTCGGGGGAGCTGTTTTTT
CASSLLGRGAPSGELFF
>TRBJ2-7|TRBV4-1|-|TRBD1
TGCGCCAGCAGCCAACCGGACAGGGTTTTATACGAGCAGTACTTC
CASSQPDRVLYEQYF
>TRBJ2-6|TRBV6-4|few|-
TGTGCCAGCAGCCCTAGAGGCTCTGGGGCCAACGTCCTGACTTTC
CASSPRGSGANVLTF
>TRBJ2-3|TRBV7-2|few|TRBD2
TGTGCCAGCAGCTTAGCGCTTCAGCGGGGGGTAGGTACGCAGTATTTT
CASSLALQRGVGTQYF
>TRBJ1-4|TRBV28|-|-
TGTGCCAGCAGTTTTTACGGTGAAAATAATGAAAAACTGTTTTTT
CASSFYGENNEKLFF
>TRBJ2-7|TRBV5-6|-|-
TGTGCCAGCAGCTTGGGGTGGGGGGATGGCTACGAGCAGTACTTC
CASSLGWGDGYEQYF
>TRBJ1-1|TRBV21-1|-|-
TGTGCCAGCAGCAGCCGGACAGGGGATTACACTGAAGCTTTCTTT
CASSSRTGDYTEAFF
>TRBJ1-2|TRBV28|-|TRBD1
TGTGCCAGCAGTTTCCCCCCGACAGGGGTCTATGGCTACACCTTC
CASSFPPTGVYGYTF
>TRBJ2-1|TRBV27|-|-
TGTGCCAGTCACGGGTGGAATGAGCAGTTCTTC
CASHGWNEQFF
>TRBJ2-7|TRBV5-1|-|TRBD2
TGCGCCAGCAGCTTCTTAGCGGGAGAGCAGTACTTC
CASSFLAGEQYF
>TRBJ2-3|TRBV4-1|-|-
TGCGCCAGCAGCCAAGATCGTCTTACAGGCGGCCTCCGCACAGATACGCAGTATTTT
CASSQDRLTGGLRTDTQYF
>TRBJ1-1|TRBV7-9|-|TRBD1
TGTGCCAGCAGCGGATGGGACAGGGTTAACACTGAAGCTTTCTTT
CASSGWDRVNTEAFF
>TRBJ1-1|TRBV9|-|-
TGTGCCAGCAGCACTCACATAGGGGAGAACACTGAAGCTTTCTTT
CASSTHIGENTEAFF
>TRBJ2-4|TRBV27|-|-
TGTGCCAGCAGTTTATTAGGACAGGACTACGAAACGGGCCAAAACATTCAGTACTTC
CASSLLGQDYETGQNIQYF
>TRBJ2-5|TRBV5-4|-|TRBD1
TGTGCCAGCAGCTATCCGGGGACAGGGTTCGAGACCCAGTACTTC
CASSYPGTGFETQYF
>TRBJ1-2|TRBV7-2|-|TRBD1
TGTGCCAGCAGCTTAGACGCCGAGGGGGCGCGGGGCTACACCTTC
CASSLDAEGARGYTF
>TRBJ1-3|TRBV5-6|-|-
TGTGCCAGCAGCTTGGTTACGGGGGGCTCTGGAAACACCATATATTTT
CASSLVTGGSGNTIYF